The clone carrying this T cell receptor (beta chain) showed up just once. The entry originates in a study of blood T cell repertoires in COVID-19. Clones were read by immunoSEQ multiplex PCR, and TCRdb kept only the in-frame ones, dropping some. Among hundreds of thousands of clones, around 89% were seen once, and the ten largest hold more than 0.95%. The source material was PBMCs or T cells enriched from blood (not recorded which). The origin of this receptor is a young man who had recovered from COVID-19.

The CDR3 DNA reads TGTGCCAGTAGTATCCGGCCCGGGGGGCTAGATGGCTACACCTTC. Protein product: CASSIRPGGLDGYTF. The chain joins TRBV19 to TRBJ1-2, with a possible D match to TRBD1 (6 bases). The V end lost 3 bases, the J end lost 6 bases, and 17 bases lay between the germline ends. This CDR3 contains 15 residues. Germline V gene sequence: CDR1 LNHDA, CDR2 SQIVND (reference sequence).